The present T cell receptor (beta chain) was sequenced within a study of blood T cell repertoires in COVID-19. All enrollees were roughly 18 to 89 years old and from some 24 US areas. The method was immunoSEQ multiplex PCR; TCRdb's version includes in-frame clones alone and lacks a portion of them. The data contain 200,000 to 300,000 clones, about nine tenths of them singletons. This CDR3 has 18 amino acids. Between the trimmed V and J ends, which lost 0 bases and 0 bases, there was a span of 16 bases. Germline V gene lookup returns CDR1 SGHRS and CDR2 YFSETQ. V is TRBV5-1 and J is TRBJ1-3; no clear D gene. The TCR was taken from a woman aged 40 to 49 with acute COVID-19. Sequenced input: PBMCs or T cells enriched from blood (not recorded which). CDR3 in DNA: TGCGCCAGCAGCTTGGAACCCGAACCTAGCAGCTCTGGAAACACCATATATTTT. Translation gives CASSLEPEPSSSGNTIYF.